This note documents a single T cell receptor (beta chain) sequence. Antigen unknown. These data originate in a study of T cells in localized non-small cell lung cancer. General observations from the study: Uninvolved neighboring lung showed the greatest T cell clonality, exceeding tumor.

Germline CDR1 reads SGHNT; CDR2 reads YENEEA. The CDR3 is made up of 15 amino acids. The V gene lost 3 bases and the J gene lost 0 bases, with 9 bases spanning the gap. Produced via immunoSEQ multiplex PCR; TCRdb's table is partial and in-frame only. The table has about 3,000 clones, roughly 29% seen once. The TCR originated in a woman aged 40-70 years with stage I lung adenocarcinoma. This specimen was lung tumor tissue, taken before any cancer treatment. The chain couples TRBV11-3 to TRBJ1-5; a possible D gene is TRBD1 (5 bases). The CDR3 DNA follows: TGTGCCAGCAGCTTGGGGGGTTATAGCAATCAGCCCCAGCATTTT. Residues: CASSLGGYSNQPQHF.